The 9 T cell receptor beta chains below all came from one sample that was sequenced in a study of CD8 T cells in ankylosing spondylitis. TCRdb ran MiXCR on the 5' RACE reads and lists one entry per CDR3 protein. The sample holds just over 300,000 distinct CDR3 sequences, more than 20% seen once. The specimen was blood, either unsorted or a sorted T cell fraction (not recorded which). The source of these receptors is a female donor with ankylosing spondylitis or in good health (not recorded which).

This clonotype has just a few counts. This chain connects TRBV5-5 to TRBJ2-1; D remains unclear. Germline V gene sequence: CDR1 SGHKS, CDR2 YYEKEE (reference sequence). V was trimmed by 0 bases and J by 4 bases, leaving 11 bases between them. The CDR3 is made up of 15 amino acids. The CDR3 DNA sequence: TGTGCCAGCAGCTTGGGGGGTCTACTGTACAATGAGCAGTTCTTC. Its translation is CASSLGGLLYNEQFF.

This clonotype has only a few counts. This chain uses TRBV7-8 with TRBJ1-5; D is perhaps TRBD1 (5 bases). V dropped 5 bases and J dropped 2 bases, with 10 bases sitting between them. Germline CDR1 and CDR2: SGHVS and FQNEAQ. The length of the CDR3 is 14 residues. CDR3 bases: TGTGCCAGCAGCGAGGGACGGGGCAATCAGCCCCAGCATTTT. Translation gives CASSEGRGNQPQHF.

The chain carries TRBV5-1 and TRBJ2-3; 9 bases align to TRBD2. The germline V gene encodes CDR1 SGHRS and CDR2 YFSETQ. The CDR3 totals 17 residues. V trimming: 0 bases; J trimming: 6 bases; junction bases outside the gene matches: 11. As DNA, the CDR3 is TGCGCCAGCAGCTTGGCCCTGAGCGGGAGGACGGGGGATACGCAGTATTTT. It translates to CASSLALSGRTGDTQYF. The whole variable domain, filled in from reference TRBV5-1 and TRBJ2-3, reads KAGVTQTPRYLIKTRGQQVTLSCSPISGHRSVSWYQQTPGQGLQFLFEYFSETQRNKGNFPGRFSGRQFSNSRSEMNVSTLELGDSALYLCASSLALSGRTGDTQYFGPGTRLTVL.

The chain recombines TRBV18 with TRBJ1-2; 8 nucleotides align to TRBD1. The CDR3 loop spans 14 amino acids. Trimming removed 5 bases from V and 6 bases from J; junction bases left unmatched: 8. Germline V lookup: CDR1 KGHSH, CDR2 LQKENI. The CDR3 protein is CASSISTGEDGYTF. CDR3 bases: TGTGCCAGCTCAATCTCGACAGGGGAAGATGGCTACACCTTC.

The chain combines TRBV24-1 with TRBJ2-1; TRBD2 is a possible D gene (7 bases). Germline lookup yields CDR1 KGHDR and CDR2 SFDVKD. The length of the CDR3 is 15 residues. The V end lost 5 bases, the J end lost 3 bases, and 13 bases lay between the germline ends. CDR3 region: CATSGGASGYNEQFF. The CDR3 region has the DNA TGTGCCACCAGTGGGGGGGCTAGCGGCTACAATGAGCAGTTCTTC.

V and J are TRBV6-5 and TRBJ2-2; 10 bases are shared with TRBD2. Germline V lookup: CDR1 MNHEY, CDR2 SVGAGI. Trimming cost V 0 bases and J 3 bases; bases outside gene matches: 1. CDR3 size: 16 residues. The CDR3 loop is CASSYSSGRDTGELFF. Written as DNA, the CDR3 is TGTGCCAGCAGTTACTCGAGCGGGAGGGACACCGGGGAGCTGTTTTTT.

This clonotype was seen more than once but under ten times. This chain uses TRBV20-1 with TRBJ2-7, with TRBD1 identical over 8 bases. Germline lookup yields CDR1 DFQATT and CDR2 SNEGSKA (reference sequence). This CDR3 has 16 residues. V dropped 0 bases and J dropped 3; count of bases not matched to a gene: 10. The DNA for the CDR3 is TGCAGTGCTAGAGATACGAGGACAGGGCAAATCTACGAGCAGTACTTC. Translation gives CSARDTRTGQIYEQYF.

A note on this clonotype: A read error may account for a junction end that differs from germline. The V gene is TRBV20-1, the J gene TRBJ2-7; TRBD1 matches 7 bases. Germline V gives CDR1 DFQATT, CDR2 SNEGSKA (reference sequence). This CDR3 is 15 amino acids long. The CDR3 spells CSDSGLYRGAYGQYF. CDR3 nucleotide sequence: TGCAGTGACTCCGGACTTTACAGGGGAGCCTACGGGCAGTACTTC.

This clonotype was counted between two and nine times. The rearrangement uses TRBV21-1 and TRBJ2-4; the tabulated D call, TRBD1, remains unverified against the DNA. TRBV21-1 is termed a pseudogene. CDR3 size: 15 residues. CDR3 in amino acids: CASSKDRLAKNIQYF. The CDR3 DNA reads as TGTGCCAGCAGCAAGGACAGATTAGCCAAAAACATTCAGTACTTC.